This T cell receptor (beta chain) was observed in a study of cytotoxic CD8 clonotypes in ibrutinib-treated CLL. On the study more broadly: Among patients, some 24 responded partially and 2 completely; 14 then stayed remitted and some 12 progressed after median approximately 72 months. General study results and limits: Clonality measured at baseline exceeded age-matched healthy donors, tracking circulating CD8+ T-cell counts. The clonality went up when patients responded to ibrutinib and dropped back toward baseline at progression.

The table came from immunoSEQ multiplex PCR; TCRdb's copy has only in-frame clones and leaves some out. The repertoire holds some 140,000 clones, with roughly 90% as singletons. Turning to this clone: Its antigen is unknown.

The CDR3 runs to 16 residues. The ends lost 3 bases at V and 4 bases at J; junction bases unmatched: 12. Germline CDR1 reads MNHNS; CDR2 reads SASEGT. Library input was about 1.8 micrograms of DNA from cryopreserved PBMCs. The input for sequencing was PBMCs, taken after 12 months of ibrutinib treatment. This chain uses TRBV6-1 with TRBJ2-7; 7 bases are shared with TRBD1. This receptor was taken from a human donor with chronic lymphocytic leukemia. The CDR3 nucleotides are TGTGCCAGCAGTGACGAGATGACAGGGAAAATTTACGAGCAGTACTTC. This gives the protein CASSDEMTGKIYEQYF.